The 30 T cell receptor beta chains listed next were all sequenced from one sample in a study of T cells in Graves' hyperthyroidism and ophthalmopathy. TCR beta CDR3 region amplification was performed from RNA transcripts. First-round RT-PCR of the TCR CDR3 relied on the HTBI primer set. Each CDR3 protein is one row after TCRdb ran MiXCR on the multiplex PCR reads. The sample has approximately 640,000 distinct CDR3 sequences; roughly 15% are singletons. Sample: blood. The receptors were sampled from a woman under 40 with Graves' hyperthyroidism.

This clonotype was counted only a few times. The gene calls are TRBV19 and TRBJ1-5; no definite D call. V lost 2 bases to trimming and J lost 4 bases, with 9 bases between them. This CDR3 is built from 14 residues. Germline lookup yields CDR1 LNHDA and CDR2 SQIVND (reference sequence). CDR3 sequence reads: CASSISDINQPQHF. As DNA, the CDR3 is TGTGCCAGTAGTATAAGCGACATTAATCAGCCCCAGCATTTT.

Many counts were recorded for this clonotype. The CDR3 is CASSPTSFTDTQYF. In DNA, the CDR3 is TGTGCCAGCAGCCCCACTAGTTTCACAGATACGCAGTATTTT. The chain carries TRBV3-1 and TRBJ2-3; TRBD2 might be the D (5 bases). Trimming removed 4 bases from V and 2 bases from J, with 10 bases in between. CDR1 is LGHDT and CDR2 is YNNKEL in the germline V gene (reference sequence). CDR3 length: 14 amino acids.

This clonotype occurred many times. V is TRBV7-2 and J is TRBJ2-7; D unresolved. Germline V gene data show CDR1 as SGHTA and CDR2 as FQGNSA. The CDR3 has 13 residues. V gave up 1 base and J gave up 3 bases, with 7 bases separating them. The CDR3 sequence is CASSLGGHYEQYF. The CDR3 DNA is TGTGCCAGCAGCTTAGGAGGTCACTACGAGCAGTACTTC. The full variable domain, its missing parts supplied by reference TRBV7-2 and TRBJ2-7, is GAGVSQSPSNKVTEKGKDVELRCDPISGHTALYWYRQSLGQGLEFLIYFQGNSAPDKSGLPSDRFSAERTGGSVSTLTIQRTQQEDSAVYLCASSLGGHYEQYFGPGTRLTVT.

In DNA form, the CDR3 reads TGTGCCAGCAGCCAAGATCCAGCGGGAGCTTTACTAGCCTACAATGAGCAGTTCTTC. Its protein product is CASSQDPAGALLAYNEQFF. The gene calls are TRBV4-2 and TRBJ2-1, with 8 bases matching TRBD2. CDR1 and CDR2 from the germline V gene are LGHNA and YNFKEQ. V shed 0 bases, J shed 2 bases, and the junction held 12 bases outside the gene matches. This CDR3 comprises 19 residues.

In this sample, this clonotype turned up a few times. J is TRBJ1-1 and V is TRBV29-1; TRBD1 might be the D (5 bases). In germline, CDR1 is SQVTM, CDR2 ANQGSEA. V lost 5 bases and J lost 6, with 16 bases in between. There are 13 residues in the CDR3. The CDR3: CSVKDTTKPEAFF. The CDR3 DNA reads as TGCAGCGTTAAGGACACGACGAAGCCTGAAGCTTTCTTT. Based on the CDR3 plus reference TRBV29-1 and TRBJ1-1, the full variable domain is SAVISQKPSRDICQRGTSLTIQCQVDSQVTMMFWYRQQPGQSLTLIATANQGSEATYESGFVIDKFPISRPNLTFSTLTVSNMSPEDSSIYLCSVKDTTKPEAFFGQGTRLTVV.

This clonotype was seen repeatedly, ten times or more. This chain links TRBV5-1 with TRBJ1-1, with D tentatively TRBD1 (5 bases). CDR1 and CDR2 (germline): SGHRS, YFSETQ. This CDR3 spans 13 amino acids. V was trimmed by 4 bases and J by 3 bases, leaving 10 bases between them. CDR3 residues: CASSLDTYTEAFF. The CDR3 DNA is TGCGCCAGCAGCCTGGACACTTACACTGAAGCTTTCTTT.

The genes are TRBV7-6 and TRBJ1-5, with D maybe TRBD1 (6 bases). CDR1 is SGHVS and CDR2 is FNYEAQ in the germline V gene. The CDR3 runs to 17 residues. Trimming pared 2 bases from V and 4 bases from J, leaving 18 bases between. In DNA form, the CDR3 reads TGTGCCAGCAGCTTATTACCCCCGGGACACCTAAATCAGCCCCAGCATTTT. The encoded protein is CASSLLPPGHLNQPQHF.

This clonotype was found many times. The chain links TRBV12-3 or TRBV12-4 to TRBJ1-1; D remains ambiguous. The length of the CDR3 is 14 residues. V was pared by 6 bases and J by 8 bases, with 19 bases between. CDR3 coding DNA: TGTGCCAGCAGCCGTAATGGACCAGGCCAGGAAGCTTTCTTT. Translation: CASSRNGPGQEAFF.

This clonotype showed up just a few times. J is TRBJ2-7 and V is TRBV5-4, with D perhaps given as TRBD1 or TRBD2 (7 bases each). The CDR3 spans 12 residues. Trimming shortened V by 6 bases and J by 6 bases, and 13 bases separated the two germline ends. Per the germline V gene, CDR1 is SGHNT and CDR2 is YYREEE (reference sequence). CDR3 amino acids: CASTPGGGEQYF. The CDR3 region has the DNA TGTGCCAGCACCCCAGGGGGGGGCGAGCAGTACTTC. The full variable domain, in which reference TRBV5-4 and TRBJ2-7 provide the parts outside the CDR3, is ETGVTQSPTHLIKTRGQQVTLRCSSQSGHNTVSWYQQALGQGPQFIFQYYREEENGRGNFPPRFSGLQFPNYSSELNVNALELDDSALYLCASTPGGGEQYFGPGTRLTVT.

The chain is built from TRBV29-1 and TRBJ1-1; the D gene is possibly TRBD1 (6 bases). Germline CDR1 and CDR2: SQVTM and ANQGSEA. V lost 7 bases to trimming and J lost 1 base, with 19 bases between them. This CDR3 has 15 amino acids. The CDR3 reads CSAPVPGTTNTEAFF. The CDR3 DNA is TGCAGCGCGCCTGTACCCGGGACAACGAACACTGAAGCTTTCTTT.

The V gene is TRBV6-2 or TRBV6-3, the J gene TRBJ1-2, with 9 bases matching TRBD1. Germline V lookup: CDR1 MNHEY, CDR2 SVGEGT. J gave up 8 bases and V 2 bases, and 12 bases lay outside the gene matches. This CDR3 is 16 amino acids long. CDR3 residues: CASSYGTGFYLEGYTF. The CDR3 nucleotides are TGTGCCAGCAGTTACGGGACAGGGTTTTATCTGGAAGGCTACACCTTC.

This clonotype was counted many times. The rearrangement joins TRBV7-3 to TRBJ2-1, with D tentatively TRBD2 (6 bases). Germline CDR1 reads SGHTA; CDR2 reads FQGTGA. The CDR3 spans 15 residues. V lost 5 bases and J 4 bases, leaving 15 bases between the germline ends. The CDR3 bases are TGTGCCAGCAGCCCCACAGCGGGCCCTTACAATGAGCAGTTCTTC. Protein product: CASSPTAGPYNEQFF. Full variable domain (remainder filled in from reference TRBV7-3 and TRBJ2-1): GAGVSQTPSNKVTEKGKYVELRCDPISGHTALYWYRQSLGQGPEFLIYFQGTGAADDSGLPNDRFFAVRPEGSVSTLKIQRTERGDSAVYLCASSPTAGPYNEQFFGPGTRLTVL.

This clonotype was recorded at least ten times. The V gene is TRBV7-8, the J gene TRBJ1-5; no clear D. Trimming left V 3 bases short and J 7 bases short, with 7 bases between. This CDR3 contains 12 residues. Looked up from germline, CDR1 is SGHVS and CDR2 is FQNEAQ. The CDR3 loop reads CASSFFQQPQHF. The CDR3 region has the DNA TGTGCCAGCAGCTTTTTTCAACAGCCCCAGCATTTT.

The genes are TRBV9 and TRBJ2-2; 13 nucleotides line up with TRBD2. CDR3 length: 18 amino acids. Looked up from germline, CDR1 is SGDLS and CDR2 is YYNGEE. The V segment lost 0 bases and the J segment 3 bases; nucleotides outside the gene matches: 5. CDR3 nucleotides: TGTGCCAGCAGCGTAGAACTAGCGGGAGGGTTTGACACCGGGGAGCTGTTTTTT. Amino acids: CASSVELAGGFDTGELFF.

In this sample, this clonotype turned up many times. The chain is built from TRBV29-1 and TRBJ2-1; D gene uncertain. CDR3 length equals 11 residues. Germline V gene sequence: CDR1 SQVTM, CDR2 ANQGSEA. The CDR3 spells CSTQVNNEQFF. CDR3 DNA: TGCAGTACCCAAGTGAACAATGAGCAGTTCTTC.

This sequence joins TRBV7-3 and TRBJ2-2, with a possible D match to TRBD1 (6 bases). Germline CDR1 reads SGHTA; CDR2 reads FQGTGA. CDR3 length equals 16 residues. V lost 6 bases to trimming and J lost 2 bases, with 16 bases between them. The CDR3 nucleotides are TGTGCCAGCAGTCCAACCGGGACATTCAACACCGGGGAGCTGTTTTTT. Protein product: CASSPTGTFNTGELFF.

This clonotype appeared many times. The gene calls are TRBV2 and TRBJ1-5; no definite D call. Germline V gives CDR1 SNHLY, CDR2 FYNNEI. V lost 4 bases to trimming and J lost 2 bases, with 6 bases between them. There are 13 residues in the CDR3. The CDR3 loop reads CASSVLGNQPQHF. In DNA, the CDR3 is TGTGCCAGCAGTGTGCTAGGCAATCAGCCCCAGCATTTT.

This clonotype has more than one count but fewer than ten. V gene TRBV30 combines with J gene TRBJ1-4; D remains unclear. V was cut by 6 bases and J by 8 bases, with 13 bases left in between. CDR1 is GTSNPN, CDR2 SVGIG, per germline (reference sequence). CDR3 size: 12 residues. This CDR3 is CACNRRPEKLFF. DNA for the CDR3: TGTGCCTGTAACCGGCGCCCAGAAAAACTGTTTTTT.

This rearrangement joins TRBV7-9 to TRBJ2-7; 10 positions agree with TRBD2. Germline values: CDR1 SEHNR, CDR2 FQNEAQ (reference sequence). The CDR3 length is 14 residues. The ends lost 6 bases at V and 7 bases at J; junction bases unmatched: 9. The CDR3 protein is CASSGQREGREQYF. As DNA, the CDR3 is TGTGCCAGCAGTGGGCAGCGGGAGGGCCGGGAGCAGTACTTC.

This clonotype was picked up a small number of times. One base away lies a much larger clone, so this may be a sequencing read error. The gene calls are TRBV19 and TRBJ2-1; 8 bases match TRBD2. Germline CDR1 and CDR2: LNHDA and SQIVND (reference sequence). V was pared by 5 bases and J by 3 bases, with 9 bases of the junction left unmatched. CDR3 length: 16 residues. For the CDR3, the DNA is TGTGCCAGTAGTGTCCGTTCTAGCGGGCGCTACAATGAGCAGTTCTTC. Residues: CASSVRSSGRYNEQFF.

This clonotype turned up a few times. J is TRBJ1-2 and V is TRBV7-2; D is ambiguous. Germline loops: CDR1 SGHTA, CDR2 FQGNSA. The length of the CDR3 is 13 residues. V shed 3 bases and J shed 0 bases, with 5 bases lying between them. The DNA of the CDR3 is TGTGCCAGCAGCTTCGAAGCTAACTATGGCTACACCTTC. Its protein is CASSFEANYGYTF.

The chain joins TRBV9 to TRBJ1-2, with a possible D match to TRBD1 (5 bases). Trimming pared 7 bases from V and 8 bases from J, leaving 15 bases between. The CDR3 has 12 amino acids. From germline, CDR1 is SGDLS and CDR2 YYNGEE. The CDR3: CASSDSPGGYTF. The CDR3 DNA follows: TGTGCCAGCTCTGACAGCCCTGGGGGCTACACCTTC.

CDR3: CASSGLLAGGKDTQYF. The DNA of the CDR3 is TGTGCCAGCAGTGGGCTACTAGCGGGAGGGAAAGATACGCAGTATTTT. The chain is built from TRBV6-1 and TRBJ2-3; 13 positions agree with TRBD2. V dropped 4 bases and J dropped 5; count of bases not matched to a gene: 6. The CDR3 sequence is 16 residues long. Looked up from germline, CDR1 is MNHNS and CDR2 is SASEGT.

This clonotype was seen repeatedly, ten times or more. The J gene is TRBJ2-1, the V gene TRBV5-1, with no clear D. Per the germline V gene, CDR1 is SGHRS and CDR2 is YFSETQ. The CDR3 spans 13 residues. Trimming cost V 2 bases and J 11 bases, with 14 bases left between them. The CDR3 is CASSFNSGAKQFF. CDR3 DNA sequence: TGCGCCAGCAGCTTTAATAGTGGCGCGAAGCAGTTCTTC. Together with reference TRBV5-1 and TRBJ2-1, the CDR3 gives the full variable domain: KAGVTQTPRYLIKTRGQQVTLSCSPISGHRSVSWYQQTPGQGLQFLFEYFSETQRNKGNFPGRFSGRQFSNSRSEMNVSTLELGDSALYLCASSFNSGAKQFFGPGTRLTVL.

This clonotype was seen more than once but under ten times. The chain couples TRBV6-5 to TRBJ2-2; TRBD1 might be the D (5 bases). CDR1 is MNHEY and CDR2 is SVGAGI in the germline V gene. This CDR3 spans 16 amino acids. V was trimmed by 4 bases and J by 1 base, leaving 13 bases between them. DNA of the CDR3: TGTGCCAGCAGTTCCTTTGGAAGGGGGAACACCGGGGAGCTGTTTTTT. Translating gives CASSSFGRGNTGELFF.

The V call is TRBV7-2, the J call TRBJ1-1; D not certain. This CDR3 contains 10 residues. Germline-derived CDR1 and CDR2 are SGHTA and FQGNSA. Between the trimmed V and J ends, which lost 5 bases and 5 bases, there was a span of 3 bases. The CDR3 nucleotides are TGTGCCAGCAGCGGTACTGAAGCTTTCTTT. It yields the protein CASSGTEAFF. Drawing the rest from reference TRBV7-2 and TRBJ1-1, the complete variable domain is GAGVSQSPSNKVTEKGKDVELRCDPISGHTALYWYRQSLGQGLEFLIYFQGNSAPDKSGLPSDRFSAERTGGSVSTLTIQRTQQEDSAVYLCASSGTEAFFGQGTRLTVV.

At least ten counts were recorded for this clonotype. This chain joins TRBV28 and TRBJ1-4, with D possibly matching TRBD1 (5 bases). The CDR3 is 14 residues long. Looked up from germline, CDR1 is MDHEN and CDR2 is SYDVKM. V gave up 4 bases and J gave up 7 bases, with 13 bases separating them. CDR3 in DNA: TGTGCCAGCAGTTCAGGGAGGCGGGCTGAAAAACTGTTTTTT. This sequence encodes CASSSGRRAEKLFF. Drawing the rest from reference TRBV28 and TRBJ1-4, the complete variable domain is DVKVTQSSRYLVKRTGEKVFLECVQDMDHENMFWYRQDPGLGLRLIYFSYDVKMKEKGDIPEGYSVSREKKERFSLILESASTNQTSMYLCASSSGRRAEKLFFGSGTQLSVL.

This clonotype came up many times. This sequence joins TRBV11-3 and TRBJ2-5; no firm D call. V lost 5 bases and J 1 base, leaving 2 bases between the germline ends. The germline V gene encodes CDR1 SGHNT and CDR2 YENEEA. The CDR3 length is 11 residues. The DNA of the CDR3 is TGTGCCAGCAGCGTCCAAGAGACCCAGTACTTC. Protein product: CASSVQETQYF.

Remarks on this clonotype: Given a much more abundant clone one base away, this may be a read error. The chain employs TRBV2 and TRBJ2-1; the D call may be TRBD1 or TRBD2 (5 bases each). Between the trimmed V and J ends, which lost 10 bases and 3 bases, there was a span of 19 bases. The CDR3 covers 15 residues. Germline V gene sequence: CDR1 SNHLY, CDR2 FYNNEI. CDR3 sequence (DNA): TGTGCCAAACCCCGAAGGGGAGTTGGCTACAATGAGCAGTTCTTC. This sequence encodes CAKPRRGVGYNEQFF. The variable domain in full, with the rest retrieved from reference TRBV2 and TRBJ2-1, is EPEVTQTPSHQVTQMGQEVILRCVPISNHLYFYWYRQILGQKVEFLVSFYNNEISEKSEIFDDQFSVERPDGSNFTLKIRSTKLEDSAMYFCAKPRRGVGYNEQFFGPGTRLTVL.

In regard to this clonotype: A read error is possible here, since a much larger clone lies one base away. V is TRBV28 and J is TRBJ1-1; TRBD1 aligns across 8 bases. Germline CDR1 and CDR2: MDHEN and SYDVKM. This CDR3 region has 15 residues. The J segment lost 5 bases and the V segment lost 5 bases, leaving 10 bases of the junction unmatched. In nucleotides, the CDR3 is TGTGCCAGCAGTGATATATCCACAGGGGGAACTGAAGCTTTCTTT. It encodes CASSDISTGGTEAFF.